Listed here are 27 T cell receptor beta chains from one sample, sequenced in a study of CD8 T cells in ankylosing spondylitis. TCRdb passed the 5' RACE reads through MiXCR, listing each CDR3 protein once. The sample consists of roughly 230,000 distinct CDR3 sequences, 15% to 20% of them appearing once. Input material: blood, either unsorted or a sorted T cell fraction (not recorded which). The source is a male donor with ankylosing spondylitis or in good health (not recorded which).

This clonotype was picked up a small number of times. The chain combines TRBV27 with TRBJ2-7, with D uncertain. The CDR3 length is 17 residues. Germline loops: CDR1 MNHEY, CDR2 SMNVEV (reference sequence). V was pared by 5 bases and J by 2 bases, with 22 bases between. The CDR3 DNA sequence: TGTGCCAGCAGTCCACGAGCAGCCCTAAACTGGGCCTACGAGCAGTACTTC. It translates to CASSPRAALNWAYEQYF.

This clonotype was observed a handful of times. The chain links TRBV11-2 to TRBJ2-7; TRBD1 might be the D (6 bases). CDR1 and CDR2 from the germline V gene are SGHAT and FQNNGV. This CDR3 has 15 residues. V dropped 4 bases and J dropped 3 bases, with 16 bases sitting between them. In DNA, the CDR3 is TGTGCCAGCAGCTCCCCATGGACAGCGTTCTACGAGCAGTACTTC. This encodes CASSSPWTAFYEQYF.

This clonotype was found a few times. V usage is TRBV4-2 and J usage is TRBJ2-5, with D hard to call. The V gene lost 4 bases and the J gene lost 4 bases, with 10 bases spanning the gap. The CDR3 runs 13 residues. Germline-derived CDR1 and CDR2 are LGHNA and YNFKEQ. CDR3 loop: CASSPTRGETQYF. CDR3 nucleotides: TGTGCCAGCAGCCCCACCAGAGGAGAGACCCAGTACTTC.

The rearrangement uses TRBV4-1 and TRBJ2-1; no clear D. V was cut by 6 bases and J by 7 bases, with 13 bases left in between. Germline V gene sequence: CDR1 MGHRA, CDR2 YSYEKL. The CDR3 has 13 amino acids. CDR3 residues: CASRPALENEQFF. Written as DNA, the CDR3 is TGCGCCAGCAGACCGGCGCTAGAAAATGAGCAGTTCTTC.

The CDR3 sequence: CASSSTSGSFGEQYF. The DNA for the CDR3 is TGTGCCAGCAGTTCAACCTCCGGGTCTTTCGGCGAGCAGTACTTC. This chain uses TRBV6-5 with TRBJ2-7; no reliable D call. V dropped 4 bases and J dropped 6 bases, with 19 bases sitting between them. There are 15 residues in the CDR3. The germline V gene has CDR1 MNHEY and CDR2 SVGAGI.

This clonotype has a handful of counts. The chain couples TRBV12-3 or TRBV12-4 to TRBJ2-2; D is unresolved. The CDR3 has 13 amino acids. The V gene lost 0 bases and the J gene lost 6 bases, with 5 bases spanning the gap. The CDR3 DNA sequence: TGTGCCAGCAGTTTAGCCGCTCCCGGGGAGCTGTTTTTT. This encodes CASSLAAPGELFF.

This chain links TRBV7-6 with TRBJ2-5; D gene uncertain. Trimming shortened V by 3 bases and J by 3 bases, and 11 bases separated the two germline ends. Germline-derived CDR1 and CDR2 are SGHVS and FNYEAQ. CDR3 size: 14 residues. The CDR3 sequence: CASSFERVEETQYF. CDR3 sequence (DNA): TGTGCCAGCAGCTTTGAAAGGGTCGAAGAGACCCAGTACTTC.

This clonotype has more than one count but fewer than ten. The chain links TRBV7-9 to TRBJ2-5; 7 bases are a match to TRBD2. CDR1 is SEHNR and CDR2 is FQNEAQ in the germline V gene (reference sequence). V shed 5 bases, J shed 5 bases, and the junction held 8 bases outside the gene matches. The CDR3 extends over 14 amino acids. The CDR3 DNA reads TGTGCCAGCAGCCGTAGCGGGTCACGGGAGACCCAGTACTTC. Residues: CASSRSGSRETQYF.

Many counts were recorded for this clonotype. V gene TRBV3-1 combines with J gene TRBJ2-3; 8 bases are shared with TRBD2. The V and J ends lost 0 bases and 4 bases, in that order; junction bases with no gene match: 9. The CDR3 consists of 17 residues. Germline loops: CDR1 LGHDT, CDR2 YNNKEL (reference sequence). The CDR3 DNA follows: TGTGCCAGCAGCCAAGATGAAACGGGAGGGGACGCAGATACGCAGTATTTT. Translated: CASSQDETGGDADTQYF.

This clonotype was seen ten or more times. The gene calls are TRBV29-1 and TRBJ2-3; D uncertain. The germline gives CDR1 SQVTM, CDR2 ANQGSEA. The germline V and J ends were trimmed by 0 bases and 12 bases, with 4 bases remaining between them. The CDR3 length is 9 residues. The CDR3: CSVEDSQYF. In nucleotides, the CDR3 is TGCAGCGTTGAAGACAGCCAGTATTTT.

This clonotype appeared a few times. The V call is TRBV4-1, the J call TRBJ2-7; 7 bases are a match to TRBD1. Germline CDR1 is MGHRA and CDR2 is YSYEKL. With V trimmed by 0 bases and J by 3 bases, 5 bases remained unmatched. The CDR3 runs 15 residues. The CDR3 sequence is CASSQERTGGYEQYF. CDR3 coding DNA: TGCGCCAGCAGCCAAGAGAGGACAGGCGGCTACGAGCAGTACTTC.

This sequence joins TRBV29-1 and TRBJ2-3; 8 bases are shared with TRBD1. The V and J ends lost 7 bases and 0 bases, in that order; junction bases with no gene match: 6. Germline V gene sequence: CDR1 SQVTM, CDR2 ANQGSEA. The CDR3 contains 14 residues. The chain's CDR3 is CSGTGLSSTDTQYF. The CDR3 region has the DNA TGCAGCGGGACAGGGCTTTCTAGCACAGATACGCAGTATTTT.

This rearrangement joins TRBV27 to TRBJ1-6; D gene uncertain. Germline V gene sequence: CDR1 MNHEY, CDR2 SMNVEV (reference sequence). With 5 bases removed from V and 0 bases from J, the gap between germline ends came to 17 bases. The CDR3 runs to 18 residues. The CDR3 protein is CASSLIALVSSYNSPLHF. CDR3 nucleotide sequence: TGTGCCAGCAGTCTGATTGCCCTCGTAAGCTCCTATAATTCACCCCTCCACTTT.

The CDR3 DNA reads as TGTGCCATCAGAGAAAGTGGCACCTACGAGCAGTACTTC. Its translation: CAIRESGTYEQYF. The rearrangement joins TRBV10-3 to TRBJ2-7; D gene uncertain. In germline, CDR1 is ENHRY, CDR2 SYGVKD. Trimming pared 6 bases from V and 2 bases from J, leaving 11 bases between. The CDR3 extends over 13 amino acids.

This clonotype has only a few counts. This chain uses TRBV10-3 with TRBJ1-1, with D possibly TRBD1 on 6 matching bases. CDR3 length: 13 residues. CDR1 and CDR2 (germline): ENHRY, SYGVKD. V gave up 10 bases and J gave up 1 base, with 13 bases separating them. CDR3 protein: CATGGRGNTEAFF. The DNA of the CDR3 is TGTGCCACGGGGGGCAGGGGGAACACTGAAGCTTTCTTT.

This clonotype was seen a handful of times. The rearrangement uses TRBV4-3 and TRBJ1-2, with D perhaps matching TRBD1 (5 bases). From germline, CDR1 is LGHNA and CDR2 YSLEER. V lost 3 bases and J lost 5, with 22 bases in between. The CDR3 length is 17 residues. CDR3 sequence: CASSHDAATANIYGYTF. In DNA form, the CDR3 reads TGCGCCAGCAGCCATGATGCCGCGACAGCCAATATTTATGGCTACACCTTC.

This clonotype was detected a few times. The chain joins TRBV18 to TRBJ2-7; D remains unclear. V lost 3 bases to trimming and J lost 5 bases, with 11 bases between them. Germline V gives CDR1 KGHSH, CDR2 LQKENI. The CDR3 has 13 amino acids. The CDR3, as DNA: TGTGCCAGCTCACCCGAGCCCAGCCACGAGCAGTACTTC. Translation: CASSPEPSHEQYF.

V is TRBV20-1 and J is TRBJ2-3, with D perhaps TRBD1 or TRBD2 (5 bases each). Trimming left V 0 bases short and J 1 base short, with 17 bases between. This CDR3 comprises 17 residues. Per the germline V gene, CDR1 is DFQATT and CDR2 is SNEGSKA (reference sequence). For the CDR3, the DNA is TGCAGTGCTAGAGATCCAACCGGTGGGGGTCGCACAGATACGCAGTATTTT. As protein: CSARDPTGGGRTDTQYF.

About this clonotype: One end of the junction does not line up with germline, which may come from a read error. The rearrangement links TRBV29-1 to TRBJ1-5; 9 bases are shared with TRBD1. Looked up from germline, CDR1 is SQVTM and CDR2 is ANQGSEA. The CDR3 spans 12 residues. In nucleotides, the CDR3 is TGCAGCGTCCAACAGGGGGCCCAGCCCCAGCGTTTT. Encoded protein: CSVQQGAQPQRF.

The chain joins TRBV7-2 to TRBJ2-5; a weak D match, TRBD1 (5 bases). The CDR3 covers 16 residues. Trimming stripped 2 bases from V and 4 bases from J, with 17 bases between. CDR1 and CDR2 from the germline V gene are SGHTA and FQGNSA. The CDR3 bases are TGTGCCAGCAGCTTACTGGGGCTGGGCCTCCCAGAGACCCAGTACTTC. Translated: CASSLLGLGLPETQYF.

The V call is TRBV9, the J call TRBJ2-5; 8 bases match TRBD1. V trimming: 1 base; J trimming: 5 bases; junction bases outside the gene matches: 10. This CDR3 has 16 amino acids. In germline, CDR1 is SGDLS, CDR2 YYNGEE. CDR3 in DNA: TGTGCCAGCAGCGTACAAGAAGCAGGGGGCAGGGAGACCCAGTACTTC. This codes for CASSVQEAGGRETQYF.

This clonotype was found many times. The chain has TRBV5-1 and TRBJ2-5, with a tentative D call TRBD2 (5 bases). This CDR3 comprises 14 residues. The ends were cut back, 0 bases at V and 3 bases at J, with 9 bases in the middle. CDR1 is SGHRS and CDR2 is YFSETQ in the germline V gene. CDR3 region: CASSLEGLEETQYF. In DNA form, the CDR3 reads TGCGCCAGCAGCTTGGAAGGACTGGAAGAGACCCAGTACTTC.

This clonotype was counted a few times. The chain recombines TRBV5-1 with TRBJ2-5; 9 bases match TRBD2. This CDR3 is built from 17 residues. CDR1 and CDR2 (germline): SGHRS, YFSETQ. With V trimmed by 3 bases and J by 4 bases, 13 bases remained unmatched. The CDR3 sequence is CASSYLAGDRVGETQYF. CDR3 nucleotide sequence: TGCGCCAGCAGCTATTTAGCGGGAGATCGGGTTGGAGAGACCCAGTACTTC.

V and J are TRBV7-6 and TRBJ2-1; tentative D call: TRBD2 (6 bases). V was trimmed by 2 bases and J by 7 bases, leaving 18 bases between them. CDR1 and CDR2 from the germline V gene are SGHVS and FNYEAQ. The CDR3 extends over 16 amino acids. The CDR3 coding sequence is TGTGCCAGCAGCTTAAGGCTCGCGCCAGGAGGGAATGAGCAGTTCTTC. Its translation is CASSLRLAPGGNEQFF.

In its sample, this clonotype was seen many times. The V call is TRBV29-1, the J call TRBJ2-2; 10 bases map to TRBD1. Per germline, CDR1 SQVTM and CDR2 ANQGSEA. Germline trimming cut 6 bases from V and 3 bases from J; bases unmatched to any gene: 4. The length of the CDR3 is 14 residues. In DNA form, the CDR3 reads TGCAGCGTCGACAGGGGGCAGGACACCGGGGAGCTGTTTTTT. This codes for CSVDRGQDTGELFF.

CDR3 sequence reads: CSGGLPPYEQYF. Written as DNA, the CDR3 is TGCAGCGGAGGGCTACCGCCATACGAGCAGTACTTC. This chain links TRBV29-1 with TRBJ2-7; D is perhaps TRBD2 (5 bases). Trimming took off 7 bases at V and 4 bases at J, with 14 bases between the two ends. Germline V gives CDR1 SQVTM, CDR2 ANQGSEA. This CDR3 comprises 12 residues.

The chain couples TRBV29-1 to TRBJ2-4; D is perhaps TRBD2 (5 bases). Between the trimmed V and J ends, which lost 0 bases and 3 bases, there was a span of 9 bases. Germline CDR1 reads SQVTM; CDR2 reads ANQGSEA. The CDR3 consists of 14 residues. Here the CDR3 DNA reads TGCAGCGTTGAAGACGGGAACCTCAAAAACATTCAGTACTTC. Its translation is CSVEDGNLKNIQYF.